The present entry profiles one T cell receptor (beta chain) with its context. Other DNA sequences in this specimen translate into the identical CDR3. Germline CDR1 SGHRS, CDR2 YFSETQ. The CDR3 extends over 14 amino acids. J gave up 4 bases and V 4 bases, and 5 bases lay outside the gene matches. The data were produced by immunoSEQ multiplex PCR, yet TCRdb's version contains in-frame clones alone and is incomplete. The data hold 200,000 to 250,000 clones, with 83% observed a single time. This record comes from a study of blood T cell repertoires in COVID-19. The source of this sequence is a human donor in a cohort sampled during active COVID-19. Sample: peripheral blood. This rearrangement joins TRBV5-1 to TRBJ1-5, with 7 positions matching TRBD1. The CDR3 loop is CASSPGTANQPQHF. In DNA form, the CDR3 reads TGCGCCAGCAGCCCCGGGACAGCAAATCAGCCCCAGCATTTT. The variable domain in full, with the rest retrieved from reference TRBV5-1 and TRBJ1-5, is KAGVTQTPRYLIKTRGQQVTLSCSPISGHRSVSWYQQTPGQGLQFLFEYFSETQRNKGNFPGRFSGRQFSNSRSEMNVSTLELGDSALYLCASSPGTANQPQHFGDGTRLSIL.